A selection of T cell receptor beta chains follows, all from one sample in a study of OX40 agonist ivuxolimab in advanced cancers. Repertoires were generated with immunoSEQ multiplex PCR, while TCRdb's copy carries only in-frame clones and drops some. The data hold more than 45,000 clones, with about 90% observed a single time. The specimen comprised CD4+ or CD8+ T cells sorted from blood, sampled in a trial of the OX40 agonist ivuxolimab. The receptors derive from an adult with an advanced solid tumor such as melanoma, head and neck, liver or kidney cancer. CDR3s include the opening cysteine and the closing phenylalanine or tryptophan. The D gene is left open where the match is weak. Clone size appears in some rows only: once, few, many, or a class for an expanded clone.

j_call v_call d_call clone_size cdr3_aa cdr3_nt
TRBJ1-1 TRBV7-3 - - CASNYGQALSSDTEAFF TGTGCCAGCAACTACGGGCAGGCCTTGAGTTCGGACACTGAAGCTTTCTTT
TRBJ2-3 TRBV11-3 - few CASSSPLARASTDTQYF TGTGCCAGCAGCTCCCCATTGGCGCGTGCTAGCACAGATACGCAGTATTTT
TRBJ2-1 TRBV27 TRBD2 - CASSLALAGGPGEQFF TGTGCCAGCAGTCTCGCACTAGCGGGGGGGCCGGGTGAGCAGTTCTTC
TRBJ2-1 TRBV4-1 - once CASNYPEGGGYEQFF TGCGCCAGCAACTACCCGGAGGGGGGGGGATATGAGCAGTTCTTC
TRBJ2-3 TRBV29-1 TRBD1 - CSVEPQGAPTDTQYF TGCAGCGTTGAACCACAGGGGGCTCCCACAGATACGCAGTATTTT
TRBJ2-7 TRBV5-1 - - CASSCPRDWHYEQYF TGCGCCAGCAGCTGCCCGCGAGACTGGCACTACGAGCAGTACTTC
TRBJ1-6 TRBV27 - - CASRTSPPNSPLHF TGTGCCAGCAGAACGTCTCCCCCTAATTCACCCCTCCACTTT
TRBJ2-2 TRBV5-4 TRBD1 - CASSLVGGVSTGELFF TGTGCCAGCAGCTTGGTAGGGGGCGTCAGCACCGGGGAGCTGTTTTTT
TRBJ2-1 TRBV7-9 - - CASSWGTNEQFF TGTGCCAGCAGCTGGGGGACCAATGAGCAGTTCTTC
TRBJ2-7 TRBV27 TRBD1 - CASREGTGARDEQYF TGTGCCAGCAGGGAGGGGACAGGGGCTAGGGACGAGCAGTACTTC
TRBJ2-6 TRBV18 - medium-sized CASSPVGGDIFSGANVLTF TGTGCCAGCTCGCCCGTTGGAGGTGATATATTCTCTGGGGCCAACGTCCTGACTTTC
TRBJ1-2 TRBV7-9 - - CASSLEGSSYGYTF TGTGCCAGCAGCTTAGAAGGCAGCTCCTATGGCTACACCTTC
TRBJ2-1 TRBV11-2 - - CASSHPGDEQFF TGTGCCAGCAGCCACCCAGGGGATGAGCAGTTCTTC
TRBJ1-3 TRBV30 - - CAWSVGGNTIYF TGTGCCTGGAGTGTAGGAGGGAACACCATATATTTT
TRBJ2-7 TRBV18 - - CASSEGSSYEQYF TGTGCCAGCTCAGAGGGCAGCTCCTACGAGCAGTACTTC
TRBJ1-2 TRBV19 - once CASSIVGGLDRLYGYTF TGTGCCAGTAGTATAGTAGGTGGCCTGGACCGTCTCTATGGCTACACCTTC
TRBJ2-1 TRBV11-2 - - CASSFEGGAESNEQFF TGTGCCAGCAGCTTTGAGGGGGGCGCGGAGTCCAATGAGCAGTTCTTC
TRBJ2-3 TRBV11-1 - - CASSLVRAVSTDTQYF TGTGCCAGCAGCTTAGTGAGGGCGGTAAGCACAGATACGCAGTATTTT
TRBJ2-5 TRBV11-2 - - CASMWGDSQETQYF TGTGCCAGCATGTGGGGGGACTCCCAAGAGACCCAGTACTTC
TRBJ1-6 TRBV6-5 - - CASSYSRDSYNSPLHF TGTGCCAGCAGTTACTCAAGGGACTCCTATAATTCACCCCTCCACTTT
TRBJ2-7 TRBV6-6 - - CASRAAGREDRYEQYF TGTGCCAGCAGGGCGGCTGGACGGGAAGACCGCTACGAGCAGTACTTC
TRBJ2-2 TRBV6-5 - - CASIYTVTGELFF TGTGCCAGCATATACACCGTCACCGGGGAGCTGTTTTTT
TRBJ1-5 TRBV15 TRBD1 - CATSTRTGGNQPQHF TGTGCCACCAGCACCCGGACAGGGGGTAATCAGCCCCAGCATTTT
TRBJ2-2 TRBV27 - once CASSLSGTGELFF TGTGCCAGCAGTTTATCGGGTACCGGGGAGCTGTTTTTT
TRBJ2-1 TRBV5-1 TRBD2 - CASSYREGPYNEQFF TGCGCCAGCAGCTACCGGGAGGGACCCTACAATGAGCAGTTCTTC
TRBJ2-7 TRBV27 TRBD1 - CASSPGGYYEQYF TGTGCCAGCAGCCCAGGGGGTTACTACGAGCAGTACTTC
TRBJ2-2 TRBV11-2 - - CASSGLRTGELFF TGTGCCAGCTCAGGACTGAGGACCGGGGAGCTGTTTTTT
TRBJ2-1 TRBV7-6 - - CASSPGDGFVNEQFF TGTGCCAGCAGCCCCGGGGACGGATTTGTCAATGAGCAGTTCTTC
TRBJ1-2 TRBV29-1 - - CSDGQGYTF TGCAGCGATGGACAGGGCTACACCTTC
TRBJ1-2 TRBV7-8 - - CASSPAGFNYGYTF TGTGCCAGCAGCCCCGCCGGGTTTAACTATGGCTACACCTTC
TRBJ1-3 TRBV27 TRBD1 - CASSPRTGDSGNTIYF TGTGCCAGCAGTCCCCGGACAGGGGACTCTGGAAACACCATATATTTT
TRBJ2-3 TRBV7-2 - - CASSSQRAFYTDTQYF TGTGCCAGCAGCTCCCAACGGGCGTTCTACACAGATACGCAGTATTTT
TRBJ2-3 TRBV6-5 - - CASRPRTGTDTQYF TGTGCCAGCAGGCCACGAACTGGAACAGATACGCAGTATTTT
TRBJ1-1 TRBV6-1 - - CASSDDAWTWSPYAFF TGTGCCAGCAGTGACGACGCTTGGACCTGGTCCCCTTATGCTTTCTTT
TRBJ2-7 TRBV10-3 TRBD1 - CAISEPGQGAPYEQYF TGTGCCATCAGTGAGCCGGGACAGGGGGCCCCCTACGAGCAGTACTTC
TRBJ1-2 TRBV13 - - CASSQHGGSGYTF TGTGCCAGCAGCCAACACGGGGGTTCTGGCTACACCTTC
TRBJ1-6 TRBV19 TRBD1 - CASSGGTDNSPLHF TGTGCCAGTAGTGGCGGGACAGATAATTCACCCCTCCACTTT
TRBJ2-3 TRBV7-9 TRBD1 - CASSLTGTESTDTQYF TGTGCCAGCAGCTTAACCGGGACAGAAAGCACAGATACGCAGTATTTT
TRBJ2-3 TRBV27 TRBD2 - CASSRLAGAIGDTQYF TGTGCCAGCAGTCGACTAGCGGGGGCTATTGGAGATACGCAGTATTTT
TRBJ2-1 TRBV27 TRBD1 - CASSWGQYNEQFF TGTGCCAGCAGTTGGGGACAGTACAATGAGCAGTTCTTC
TRBJ2-5 TRBV10-2 TRBD2 - CASRATSGGPETQYF TGCGCCAGCAGGGCGACTAGCGGGGGTCCTGAGACCCAGTACTTC
TRBJ1-5 TRBV4-1 - - CASSQEMGRGNQPQHF TGCGCCAGCAGCCAAGAAATGGGGCGCGGAAATCAGCCCCAGCATTTT
TRBJ2-3 TRBV7-6 TRBD2 - CASSLALAGVRSTDTQYF TGTGCCAGCAGCTTAGCACTAGCGGGGGTGAGAAGCACAGATACGCAGTATTTT
TRBJ2-5 TRBV7-9 - - CASSSPIAGSFLYQETQYF TGTGCCAGCAGCTCCCCCATCGCGGGGAGCTTCTTGTACCAAGAGACCCAGTACTTC
TRBJ2-7 TRBV19 - - CASSIILSYEQYF TGTGCCAGTAGTATCATACTATCCTACGAGCAGTACTTC
TRBJ2-7 TRBV6-5 - - CASSYSEESSYEQYF TGTGCCAGCAGTTACTCGGAGGAAAGCTCCTACGAGCAGTACTTC